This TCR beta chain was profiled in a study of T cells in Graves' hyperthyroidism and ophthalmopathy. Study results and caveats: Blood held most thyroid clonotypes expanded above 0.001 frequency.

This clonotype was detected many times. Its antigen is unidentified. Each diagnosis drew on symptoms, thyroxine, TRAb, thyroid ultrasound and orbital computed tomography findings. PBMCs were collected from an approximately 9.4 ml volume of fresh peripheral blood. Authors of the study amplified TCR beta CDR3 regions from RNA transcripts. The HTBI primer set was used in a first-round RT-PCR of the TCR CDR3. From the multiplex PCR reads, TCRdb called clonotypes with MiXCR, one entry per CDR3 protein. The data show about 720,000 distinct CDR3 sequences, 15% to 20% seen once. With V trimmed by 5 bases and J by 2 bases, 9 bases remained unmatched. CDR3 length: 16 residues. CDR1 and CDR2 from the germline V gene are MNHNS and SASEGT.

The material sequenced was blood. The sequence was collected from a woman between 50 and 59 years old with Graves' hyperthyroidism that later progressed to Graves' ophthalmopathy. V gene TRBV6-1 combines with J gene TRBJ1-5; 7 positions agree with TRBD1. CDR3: CASSSRQGVGNQPQHF. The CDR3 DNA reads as TGTGCCAGCAGTTCCCGACAGGGTGTAGGCAATCAGCCCCAGCATTTT.